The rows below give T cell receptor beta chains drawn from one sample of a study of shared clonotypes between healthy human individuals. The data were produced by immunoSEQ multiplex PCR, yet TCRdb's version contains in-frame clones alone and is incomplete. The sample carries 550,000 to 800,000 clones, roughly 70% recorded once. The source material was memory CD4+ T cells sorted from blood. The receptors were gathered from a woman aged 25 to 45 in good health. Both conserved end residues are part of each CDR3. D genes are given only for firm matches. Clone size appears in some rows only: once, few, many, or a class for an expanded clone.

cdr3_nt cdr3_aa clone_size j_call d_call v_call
TGTGCCAGCAGCTTGTACAGCACAGAGACCCAGTACTTC CASSLYSTETQYF NA TRBJ2-5 NA TRBV5-4
TGTGCCAGCAGCGGCGGACGGGATGCACCCCTCCACTTT CASSGGRDAPLHF NA TRBJ1-6 NA TRBV11-2
TGTGCCACCAGCAACAAAAAGGACAGGGTGAATCAGCCCCAGCATTTT CATSNKKDRVNQPQHF few TRBJ1-5 TRBD1 TRBV15
TGTGCCAGCAGCTTAGATGGTCTCTCTGGAAACACCATATATTTT CASSLDGLSGNTIYF NA TRBJ1-3 NA TRBV11-2
TGTGCCATCAGTGAACGCGCAGCGGGCGACTACACCTTC CAISERAAGDYTF NA TRBJ1-2 NA TRBV10-3
TGTGCCAGCAGCTTGCTAAATGACCGAGCCTACGAGCAGTACTTC CASSLLNDRAYEQYF many TRBJ2-7 NA TRBV11-2
TGTGCCAGCAGTCCGGCGGGTAGCGGGGGATACAATGAGCAGTTCTTC CASSPAGSGGYNEQFF NA TRBJ2-1 TRBD2 TRBV28
TGTGCCAGCAGCTCCGCCCAGGGTATCTATGGCTACACCTTC CASSSAQGIYGYTF NA TRBJ1-2 NA TRBV28
TGTGCCAGCAGCAAAGGGGCCAGCGGATACTCCTACAATGAGCAGTTCTTC CASSKGASGYSYNEQFF NA TRBJ2-1 NA TRBV21-1
TGTGCCAGCAGGGGGCTGGGGTCCGGGGAGACCCAGTACTTC CASRGLGSGETQYF NA TRBJ2-5 NA TRBV27
TGTGCCAGCAGCCTTTCTTCTTCCCGGACAGCCGGCGAGACCCAGTACTTC CASSLSSSRTAGETQYF NA TRBJ2-5 NA TRBV7-9
TGTGCCAGCAGTTTCAATCCCGGGACAGGGGCCTACAATGAGCAGTTCTTC CASSFNPGTGAYNEQFF NA TRBJ2-1 TRBD1 TRBV27